Listed here are 27 T cell receptor beta chains from one sample, sequenced in a study of human T cells and chemical hapten exposure. Stated time point: patch test 1, 2 weeks after DPC sensitization. The treatment is: therapeutic diphenylcyclopropenone sensitization with weekly scalp DPC. TCRdb analysed the RACE reads with MiXCR anew, one entry per CDR3 protein. The sample comprises nearly 350,000 distinct CDR3 sequences, about 7% of which are singletons, and about 8% rests with the top ten. Sequenced here: whole blood, sampled in connection with sensitization to the hapten diphenylcyclopropenone (DPC). These TCRs come from a young woman with alopecia areata. Some clones in this sample may be carry-over from other donors' samples.

The CDR3 sequence is CASSSVGGGHQPQHF. Here the CDR3 DNA reads TGCGCCAGCAGCTCGGTGGGGGGCGGCCATCAGCCCCAGCATTTT. The chain carries TRBV5-1 and TRBJ1-5, with a possible D match to TRBD1 (6 bases). Germline CDR1 reads SGHRS; CDR2 reads YFSETQ. The CDR3 loop spans 15 amino acids. V gave up 3 bases and J gave up 5 bases, with 15 bases separating them. Full variable domain (rest looked up from reference TRBV5-1 and TRBJ1-5): KAGVTQTPRYLIKTRGQQVTLSCSPISGHRSVSWYQQTPGQGLQFLFEYFSETQRNKGNFPGRFSGRQFSNSRSEMNVSTLELGDSALYLCASSSVGGGHQPQHFGDGTRLSIL.

This clonotype was observed many times. CDR3 region: CASSLRGDFDSPLHF. CDR3 nucleotide sequence: TGTGCCAGCAGCTTACGCGGGGACTTCGATTCACCCCTCCACTTT. The chain is built from TRBV7-3 and TRBJ1-6, with a possible D match to TRBD1 (5 bases). This CDR3 is built from 15 residues. The V gene lost 2 bases and the J gene lost 8 bases, with 13 bases spanning the gap. Germline CDR1 is SGHTA and CDR2 is FQGTGA.

A few counts support this clonotype. This chain joins TRBV7-9 and TRBJ2-3; D possibly uses TRBD1 or TRBD2 (5 bases each). Between the trimmed V and J ends, which lost 1 base and 2 bases, there was a span of 13 bases. The CDR3 runs 16 residues. Germline values: CDR1 SEHNR, CDR2 FQNEAQ (reference sequence). The CDR3 bases are TGTGCCAGCAGCTTAGGAAAGACAGCGGCCACAGATACGCAGTATTTT. This sequence encodes CASSLGKTAATDTQYF.

This clonotype was counted a few times. This rearrangement joins TRBV18 to TRBJ1-5; D is perhaps TRBD1 (5 bases). With 6 bases removed from V and 0 bases from J, the gap between germline ends came to 18 bases. The germline V gene encodes CDR1 KGHSH and CDR2 LQKENI. CDR3 size: 17 residues. The CDR3, as DNA: TGTGCCAGCTCGCGACTCCCCGGGGCAAATAGCAATCAGCCCCAGCATTTT. This gives the protein CASSRLPGANSNQPQHF.

J is TRBJ2-3 and V is TRBV12-3 or TRBV12-4; 8 nucleotides match TRBD2. V shed 7 bases and J 11 bases; nucleotides not matched to a gene: 8. This CDR3 is built from 12 residues. Written as DNA, the CDR3 is TGTGCCAGCACTACGGGGGGGGTCGGGCAGTATTTT. It yields the protein CASTTGGVGQYF.

This clonotype showed up many times. The chain employs TRBV28 and TRBJ2-3; D unresolved. Trimming left V 5 bases short and J 1 base short, with 10 bases between. This CDR3 spans 14 amino acids. Germline V gene lookup returns CDR1 MDHEN and CDR2 SYDVKM. In nucleotides, the CDR3 is TGTGCCAGCAGTGCGAACTTTGGCACAGATACGCAGTATTTT. It translates to CASSANFGTDTQYF.

This chain links TRBV20-1 with TRBJ1-5; TRBD1 is a possible D gene (5 bases). Between the trimmed V and J ends, which lost 3 bases and 5 bases, there was a span of 17 bases. The CDR3 runs 15 residues. Germline CDR1 and CDR2: DFQATT and SNEGSKA (reference sequence). CDR3 region: CSASDAGTGDQPQHF. The CDR3 DNA follows: TGCAGTGCTAGCGATGCAGGGACCGGGGATCAGCCCCAGCATTTT.

V and J are TRBV6-2 or TRBV6-3 and TRBJ2-1; a weak D match, TRBD2 (5 bases). This CDR3 is 15 amino acids long. Germline V gene lookup returns CDR1 MNHEY and CDR2 SVGEGT. Trimming took 5 bases from V and 0 from J, leaving 11 bases between them. The CDR3 reads CASSASGISYNEQFF. Written as DNA, the CDR3 is TGTGCCAGCAGTGCCAGCGGAATCTCCTACAATGAGCAGTTCTTC.

This clonotype was observed many times. The chain is built from TRBV4-2 and TRBJ2-1, with 14 bases identical to TRBD2. CDR3 size: 15 residues. Germline-derived CDR1 and CDR2 are LGHNA and YNFKEQ. After removal of 4 bases from V and 6 bases from J, the junction contained 2 bases not matched to a gene. The chain's CDR3 is CASSPTSGGVNEQFF. The DNA for the CDR3 is TGTGCCAGCAGCCCGACTAGCGGGGGGGTCAATGAGCAGTTCTTC.

In its sample, this clonotype was seen a few times. The chain employs TRBV27 and TRBJ1-2, with 9 bases identical to TRBD1. The trim removed 5 bases at V and 2 bases at J, leaving 6 bases unmatched. Germline CDR1 MNHEY, CDR2 SMNVEV (reference sequence). The CDR3 extends over 15 amino acids. CDR3 loop: CASSPGTGPNYGYTF. The CDR3, as DNA: TGTGCCAGCAGTCCTGGGACAGGGCCGAACTATGGCTACACCTTC.

V gene TRBV7-2 combines with J gene TRBJ2-1; 8 nucleotides line up with TRBD1. Germline V gives CDR1 SGHTA, CDR2 FQGNSA. With V trimmed by 1 base and J by 3 bases, 8 bases remained unmatched. The CDR3 contains 17 residues. Here the CDR3 reads CASSLDKRDRIYNEQFF. In DNA, the CDR3 is TGTGCCAGCAGCTTAGACAAACGGGACAGGATCTACAATGAGCAGTTCTTC. Using reference TRBV7-2 and TRBJ2-1 for the parts outside the CDR3, the full variable domain is GAGVSQSPSNKVTEKGKDVELRCDPISGHTALYWYRQSLGQGLEFLIYFQGNSAPDKSGLPSDRFSAERTGGSVSTLTIQRTQQEDSAVYLCASSLDKRDRIYNEQFFGPGTRLTVL.

The table lists this clonotype with a few counts. The V call is TRBV3-1, the J call TRBJ1-4; D gene ambiguous. Trimming took off 1 base at V and 2 bases at J, with 8 bases between the two ends. Per the germline V gene, CDR1 is LGHDT and CDR2 is YNNKEL (reference sequence). This CDR3 contains 15 residues. CDR3: CASSQVLLTNEKLFF. CDR3 coding DNA: TGTGCCAGCAGCCAAGTTTTGTTGACTAATGAAAAACTGTTTTTT.

Only a few counts were recorded for this clonotype. The chain employs TRBV25-1 and TRBJ2-1; 12 nucleotides match TRBD2. V trimming: 3 bases; J trimming: 7 bases; junction bases outside the gene matches: 13. The CDR3 runs to 18 residues. Germline CDR1 is MGHDK and CDR2 is SYGVNS. The CDR3 DNA is TGTGCCAGCAGTGACCCCGCGCCGGGGCTAGCGGGGGGGAATGAGCAGTTCTTC. Protein product: CASSDPAPGLAGGNEQFF.

The J gene is TRBJ2-7, the V gene TRBV4-1; 8 nucleotides agree with TRBD2. Unmatched junction bases numbered 4, after V lost 3 bases and J lost 3 bases. The CDR3 is made up of 14 amino acids. Germline loops: CDR1 MGHRA, CDR2 YSYEKL. This CDR3 reads CASSQRAGVYEQYF. CDR3 DNA sequence: TGCGCCAGCAGCCAGAGAGCGGGGGTCTACGAGCAGTACTTC.

V is TRBV12-3 or TRBV12-4 and J is TRBJ1-4; D is unclear. This CDR3 has 14 residues. Trimming took 3 bases from V and 5 from J, leaving 10 bases between them. The CDR3 DNA reads TGTGCCAGCAGTTTGGAACAGCGAAATGAAAAACTGTTTTTT. This sequence encodes CASSLEQRNEKLFF.

This clonotype was seen a handful of times. The rearrangement links TRBV12-3 or TRBV12-4 to TRBJ2-7; TRBD1 matches at 8 bases. This CDR3 comprises 15 residues. Germline trimming cut 5 bases from V and 3 bases from J; bases unmatched to any gene: 9. The CDR3 DNA sequence: TGTGCCAGCAGTGGACAGGGCGGGTTTTTCTACGAGCAGTACTTC. It encodes CASSGQGGFFYEQYF.

A few counts support this clonotype. For the CDR3, the DNA is TGTGCCAGCAGCTCTTCGGACAGGGCTAACGGAAACACCATATATTTT. This gives the protein CASSSSDRANGNTIYF. The rearrangement joins TRBV7-9 to TRBJ1-3; TRBD1 matches at 8 bases. Germline CDR1 and CDR2: SEHNR and FQNEAQ (reference sequence). This CDR3 contains 16 residues. J was trimmed by 4 bases and V by 4 bases; bases with no gene match: 9.

This clonotype was recorded many times. The J gene is TRBJ2-7, the V gene TRBV28; 7 bases fit TRBD1. V lost 6 bases, J lost 1 base, and 3 bases stayed unmatched. The CDR3 covers 13 residues. The germline CDR1 and CDR2 sequences are MDHEN and SYDVKM. The CDR3, as DNA: TGTGCCAGCAGACCGACAGGGTCCTACGAGCAGTACTTC. Translating it yields CASRPTGSYEQYF.

This clonotype has at least ten counts. The genes are TRBV7-9 and TRBJ2-2, with D maybe TRBD1 (6 bases). CDR1 is SEHNR, CDR2 FQNEAQ, per germline (reference sequence). CDR3 length equals 14 residues. V dropped 5 bases and J dropped 7 bases, with 14 bases sitting between them. CDR3 protein: CASSVQGSGGELFF. The CDR3 region has the DNA TGTGCCAGCAGCGTACAGGGAAGTGGCGGGGAGCTGTTTTTT.

This clonotype was picked up many times. The rearrangement links TRBV7-2 to TRBJ2-5, with TRBD2 matching 15 bases. V lost 5 bases, J lost 1 base, and 5 bases stayed unmatched. This CDR3 has 17 residues. Germline lookup yields CDR1 SGHTA and CDR2 FQGNSA. Here the CDR3 reads CASSPRTSGGVQETQYF. As DNA, the CDR3 is TGTGCCAGCAGCCCCCGGACTAGCGGGGGGGTCCAAGAGACCCAGTACTTC.

This clonotype was seen at least ten times. The CDR3 coding sequence is TGTGCCAGCCAAGAGGGGAGGTGGACCGGGGAGCTGTTTTTT. Protein sequence: CASQEGRWTGELFF. The chain recombines TRBV2 with TRBJ2-2, with D possibly being TRBD2 (6 bases). The germline V and J ends were trimmed by 8 bases and 5 bases, with 15 bases remaining between them. The CDR3 spans 14 residues. CDR1 and CDR2 from the germline V gene are SNHLY and FYNNEI.

The chain employs TRBV25-1 and TRBJ2-7; D unresolved. Trimming pared 6 bases from V and 0 bases from J, leaving 12 bases between. Looked up from germline, CDR1 is MGHDK and CDR2 is SYGVNS. The CDR3 loop spans 14 amino acids. This chain's CDR3 is CASSAIRSSYEQYF. The CDR3 DNA sequence: TGTGCCAGCAGCGCAATTCGGTCCTCCTACGAGCAGTACTTC.

This clonotype was counted a few times. This chain connects TRBV7-9 to TRBJ1-1; no firm D call. CDR3 length: 13 residues. From germline, CDR1 is SEHNR and CDR2 FQNEAQ (reference sequence). With 1 base removed from V and 5 bases from J, the gap between germline ends came to 8 bases. The CDR3 reads CASSLGVVTEAFF. The CDR3 coding sequence is TGTGCCAGCAGCTTAGGAGTGGTGACTGAAGCTTTCTTT.

CDR3 in amino acids: CASSLFPRDTEAFF. The CDR3 region has the DNA TGTGCCAGCAGCTTGTTCCCTCGGGACACTGAAGCTTTCTTT. J is TRBJ1-1 and V is TRBV5-6; D remains unclear. Germline V gives CDR1 SGHDT, CDR2 YYEEEE. The CDR3 has 14 residues. V was clipped by 1 base and J by 3 bases, with 10 bases between them. Variable domain in full (rest from reference TRBV5-6 and TRBJ1-1): DAGVTQSPTHLIKTRGQQVTLRCSPKSGHDTVSWYQQALGQGPQFIFQYYEEEERQRGNFPDRFSGHQFPNYSSELNVNALLLGDSALYLCASSLFPRDTEAFFGQGTRLTVV.

In its sample, this clonotype was seen many times. CDR3 nucleotides: TGTGCCAGCAGCCCCCCGGGGGGCGGCTACGAGCAGTACTTC. It is translated as CASSPPGGGYEQYF. J is TRBJ2-7 and V is TRBV6-5; a possible D gene is TRBD2 (7 bases). V lost 6 bases and J 3 bases, leaving 15 bases between the germline ends. CDR1 is MNHEY and CDR2 is SVGAGI in the germline V gene. This CDR3 has 14 residues.

This clonotype was observed at least ten times. J is TRBJ2-3 and V is TRBV4-3; unclear D gene. The CDR3 loop spans 16 amino acids. The germline V gene encodes CDR1 LGHNA and CDR2 YSLEER. Trimming pared 4 bases from V and 5 bases from J, leaving 19 bases between. The CDR3, as DNA: TGCGCCAGCAGCCTATTAGCTGATAGGTCCGGAGATACGCAGTATTTT. This translates into CASSLLADRSGDTQYF.

The rearrangement uses TRBV12-3 or TRBV12-4 and TRBJ1-5; the D gene is possibly TRBD1 (5 bases). Trimming took off 7 bases at V and 6 bases at J, with 19 bases between the two ends. The CDR3 covers 15 residues. The CDR3 nucleotides read TGTGCCAGCAAGGGGCATCGGGGCTTTATTCAGCCCCAGCATTTT. This translates into CASKGHRGFIQPQHF.